These 6 T cell receptor beta chains were all obtained from the same sample, sequenced in a study of identifying expanded T cells in peripheral blood (dated by TCRdb to the late 2010s). Libraries were built with the immunoSEQ multiplex PCR assay. What TCRdb holds here is the immuneACCESS table cut down to in-frame rearrangements. Part of the clones is not present; checked against another copy, under half of the missing clones reflect an unresolved V gene, and the others are unexplained. The sample yields 100,000 to 150,000 clones; about 88% were counted once. 8.4% of the sample comes from the top ten. Source material: blood. The source is a person between 18 and 70 years old in good health.

J is TRBJ2-7 and V is TRBV5-1, with D maybe TRBD2 (6 bases). This CDR3 has 14 amino acids. The germline CDR1 and CDR2 sequences are SGHRS and YFSETQ. V shed 4 bases and J shed 4 bases, with 15 bases lying between them. This CDR3 reads CASSPSGGPYEQYF. Here the CDR3 DNA reads TGCGCCAGCAGCCCAAGTGGAGGGCCTTACGAGCAGTACTTC.

This clone was seen only a few times. This chain uses TRBV10-3 with TRBJ1-3; 9 positions agree with TRBD1. The ends lost 4 bases at V and 0 bases at J; junction bases unmatched: 7. The CDR3 has 17 residues. Germline V gene sequence: CDR1 ENHRY, CDR2 SYGVKD. This CDR3 reads CAISGGGQGTSGNTIYF. The DNA of the CDR3 is TGTGCCATCAGTGGCGGGGGACAGGGTACCTCTGGAAACACCATATATTTT.

The chain's CDR3 is CASSQVGPGGLAGAFF. In DNA form, the CDR3 reads TGCGCCAGCAGCCAAGTTGGTCCCGGCGGACTAGCTGGAGCTTTCTTT. This sequence joins TRBV4-1 and TRBJ1-1, with D uncertain. This CDR3 spans 16 amino acids. The germline CDR1 and CDR2 sequences are MGHRA and YSYEKL. Trimming removed 1 base from V and 10 bases from J, with 22 bases in between.

The chain combines TRBV6-4 with TRBJ2-3, with no clear D. Germline V gives CDR1 MRHNA, CDR2 SNTAGT. V was trimmed by 5 bases and J by 0 bases, leaving 9 bases between them. CDR3 length: 14 amino acids. CDR3 nucleotides: TGTGCCAGCAGTCCCGGGCTCAGCACAGATACGCAGTATTTT. Translated, it gives CASSPGLSTDTQYF.

For the CDR3, the DNA is TGTGCCAGCAGCTTAGGGGCAGGGAACGTCTACGAGCAGTACTTC. Encoded protein: CASSLGAGNVYEQYF. The chain carries TRBV7-3 and TRBJ2-7; D is perhaps TRBD1 (5 bases). The V end was cut by 2 bases, the J end by 3 bases, with 14 bases between. Germline V lookup: CDR1 SGHTA, CDR2 FQGTGA. There are 15 residues in the CDR3.

The chain recombines TRBV19 with TRBJ2-3, with 8 bases fitting TRBD2. This CDR3 has 16 amino acids. V was pared by 0 bases and J by 8 bases, with 10 bases of the junction left unmatched. CDR1 LNHDA and CDR2 SQIVND come from the germline V gene (reference sequence). The CDR3 loop is CASSIERDGGAGTQYF. As DNA, the CDR3 is TGTGCCAGTAGTATAGAGCGGGACGGGGGGGCCGGTACGCAGTATTTT.